A selection of T cell receptor beta chains follows, all from one sample in a study of cytomegalovirus exposure and HLA in healthy donors. TCRdb keeps only in-frame clones here, not all; method: immunoSEQ multiplex PCR. The repertoire holds 90,000 to 130,000 clones, with about 86% as singletons. The sample consisted of PBMCs. The receptors shown here come from a man in his forties in good health and CMV-seronegative. Each CDR3 is given with its conserved first and last residue. A D gene is named only where the DNA matches it firmly. Rows give clone size only sometimes, using once, few, many, or a class for an expanded clone.

DNA	CDR3	D	V	J	size
TGTGCCAGCAGCGTGAGAACAACTAATGAAAAACTGTTTTTT	CASSVRTTNEKLFF	NA	TRBV5-6	TRBJ1-4	NA
TGTGCCAGCAGTTTGAGACAATCCTACGAGCAGTACTTC	CASSLRQSYEQYF	NA	TRBV27	TRBJ2-7	NA
TGTGCCAGCAGCTTAGTATACGGACAGAGCTATGGCTACACCTTC	CASSLVYGQSYGYTF	NA	TRBV13	TRBJ1-2	NA
TGTGCCAGCAGCTTCGGGACAGGGGGGACGACGGGCAGTGAAAAACTGTTTTTT	CASSFGTGGTTGSEKLFF	TRBD1	TRBV5-4	TRBJ1-4	once
TGTGCCAGCAGATCCGCCGGACAGTGGAGTACACCCCTCCACTTT	CASRSAGQWSTPLHF	NA	TRBV6-5	TRBJ1-6	NA
TGTGCCAGCAGCAAGACCGGGGGGGGCTCCAATCAGCCCCAGCATTTT	CASSKTGGGSNQPQHF	NA	TRBV21-1	TRBJ1-5	NA
TGTGCCAGCAGCAGGGGACAGTCCTACGAGCAGTACTTC	CASSRGQSYEQYF	TRBD1	TRBV11-1	TRBJ2-7	few
TGTGCCAGCAGCCCAAGGCGGGGGCGCGCGAACACTGAAGCTTTCTTT	CASSPRRGRANTEAFF	NA	TRBV5-6	TRBJ1-1	NA
TGTGCCAGCAGTTTCAGGAAAGAAGCTTTCTTT	CASSFRKEAFF	NA	TRBV28	TRBJ1-1	NA
TGCGCCAGCAGCGAAGGGGTGGGAATAGCCGGGGAGCTGTTTTTT	CASSEGVGIAGELFF	NA	TRBV5-1	TRBJ2-2	NA
TGTGCCAGCAGCCCGCGGGCCAAGGAGTCACCCCTCCACTTT	CASSPRAKESPLHF	NA	TRBV6-6	TRBJ1-6	NA
TGTGCCAGCAGCTTGGCTCTCTCCAATGAGCAGTTCTTC	CASSLALSNEQFF	NA	TRBV5-4	TRBJ2-1	NA
TGTGCCAGCAGTCGACAGGGGGCAAGTGGAAACACCATATATTTT	CASSRQGASGNTIYF	TRBD1	TRBV5-6	TRBJ1-3	once
TGTGCCAGCAGCTTATTGCGGGAAAACTATGGCTACACCTTC	CASSLLRENYGYTF	NA	TRBV7-2	TRBJ1-2	NA
TGTGCCAGCCGACACGTTGCAACTAATGAAAAACTGTTTTTT	CASRHVATNEKLFF	NA	TRBV19	TRBJ1-4	NA
TGTGCCTGGAGTATTGGGGGCGGCGGTGAGACCCAGTACTTC	CAWSIGGGGETQYF	NA	TRBV30	TRBJ2-5	NA
TGCGCCAGCAGCCGCAGTACAACTAATGAAAAACTGTTTTTT	CASSRSTTNEKLFF	NA	TRBV5-1	TRBJ1-4	NA
TGTGCCAGCAGTCCCAGGCAGGGGAAGTACCAAGAGACCCAGTACTTC	CASSPRQGKYQETQYF	NA	TRBV11-2	TRBJ2-5	NA
TGCAGCTGGGCCGGCACAGATACGCAGTATTTT	CSWAGTDTQYF	NA	TRBV20-1	TRBJ2-3	NA
TGTGCCAGCCTCTCCAGGGGGGTCTCCTACAATGAGCAGTTCTTC	CASLSRGVSYNEQFF	NA	TRBV28	TRBJ2-1	NA
TGTGCCAGCAGCTTAGGAGGCAGGGGGCGCGAGCAGTACTTC	CASSLGGRGREQYF	TRBD1	TRBV13	TRBJ2-7	NA
TGTGCCAGCAACCTAGGGACAGGGGGTTCCCCTGAAGCTTTCTTT	CASNLGTGGSPEAFF	TRBD1	TRBV5-4	TRBJ1-1	few
TGTGCCTGGAGTACAGGGGGCAAAGGGGAGCAGTACTTC	CAWSTGGKGEQYF	TRBD1	TRBV30	TRBJ2-7	NA
TGTGCCAGCAGTCCCAGGGGGACTAATGAAAAACTGTTTTTT	CASSPRGTNEKLFF	TRBD1	TRBV2	TRBJ1-4	NA
TGTGCCAGCAGTTACTCCACAGGGGGCTATGGCTACACCTTC	CASSYSTGGYGYTF	TRBD1	TRBV6-5	TRBJ1-2	NA
TGCAGCGATACCCTGACAGGCGAGGGGGGCTACACCTTC	CSDTLTGEGGYTF	NA	TRBV29-1	TRBJ1-2	NA
TGTGCCAGCAGCTTAGACTCCGTTAACTATGGCTACACCTTC	CASSLDSVNYGYTF	NA	TRBV7-9	TRBJ1-2	NA
TGTGCCAGCAGGACAGGGGGCAATTCACCCCTCCACTTT	CASRTGGNSPLHF	TRBD1	TRBV6-4	TRBJ1-6	NA
TGTGCCAGCAGCGTAGGCCCAGGGATGGGGAACACTGAAGCTTTCTTT	CASSVGPGMGNTEAFF	NA	TRBV9	TRBJ1-1	NA
TGTGCCAGCAGCTTGGGAACGTCTATGAGCAATCAGCCCCAGCATTTT	CASSLGTSMSNQPQHF	NA	TRBV5-8	TRBJ1-5	NA
TGTGCCAGCAGCTTGGTAAACAGGGAAGCTTTCTTT	CASSLVNREAFF	NA	TRBV5-6	TRBJ1-1	NA
TGTGCCAGCAGCTTGTTCGGGTCCCCAAAGGATACGCAGTATTTT	CASSLFGSPKDTQYF	NA	TRBV5-4	TRBJ2-3	NA
TGTGCCAGCAGCCAAGAGAAGAAGGGCGGAGGATATAATTCACCCCTCCACTTT	CASSQEKKGGGYNSPLHF	NA	TRBV4-2	TRBJ1-6	NA
TGTGCCAGCAGCATCCTGTCCGGACAGGGCCTTAACACTGAAGCTTTCTTT	CASSILSGQGLNTEAFF	TRBD1	TRBV27	TRBJ1-1	NA
TGTGCCAGCAGTTCCCCCAGGGGGCGGACCTACAATGAGCAGTTCTTC	CASSSPRGRTYNEQFF	TRBD1	TRBV6-5	TRBJ2-1	NA
TGTGCCAGCAGCTTGGCGGGTCAGATTACCGGGGAGCTGTTTTTT	CASSLAGQITGELFF	NA	TRBV5-6	TRBJ2-2	NA
TGTGCCAGCAGCCGACAGGGCTCCTACAATGAGCAGTTCTTC	CASSRQGSYNEQFF	TRBD1	TRBV7-2	TRBJ2-1	NA
TGTGCCAGCAGACTAGACTCCGCAGTGGCCCAGCATTTT	CASRLDSAVAQHF	NA	TRBV6-1	TRBJ1-5	few
TGTGCCAGCACTACCAACGGAGGGGGCAGCTATGGCTACACCTTC	CASTTNGGGSYGYTF	TRBD1	TRBV27	TRBJ1-2	NA
TGTGCCAGCAGCTTAACTGGGGCAGATAATCAGCCCCAGCATTTT	CASSLTGADNQPQHF	NA	TRBV7-2	TRBJ1-5	NA
TGTGCCAGCAGCCAGATGGGACAGGGCAATGAAAAACTGTTTTTT	CASSQMGQGNEKLFF	TRBD1	TRBV7-9	TRBJ1-4	NA
TGTGCCAGCAGTTTAAGATACGGGTTGGAGCAGTACTTC	CASSLRYGLEQYF	NA	TRBV6-5	TRBJ2-7	NA
TGTGCCAGCAGCACTCGAGCGAGCTCCTATAATTCACCCCTCCACTTT	CASSTRASSYNSPLHF	NA	TRBV9	TRBJ1-6	few
TGTGCCAGCAGCTGGGCACAGGGCGGTGGCTACACCTTC	CASSWAQGGGYTF	NA	TRBV7-9	TRBJ1-2	NA
TGTGCCAGCAAGAAGGACAGGGCGTACGAGCAGTACTTC	CASKKDRAYEQYF	TRBD1	TRBV2	TRBJ2-7	NA
TGTGCCAGCCGTACACAGGGTTTACGGACTGAAGCTTTCTTT	CASRTQGLRTEAFF	NA	TRBV5-4	TRBJ1-1	NA
TGCAGCGTGTCAGTAGGGGTCTCCTACAATGAGCAGTTCTTC	CSVSVGVSYNEQFF	NA	TRBV29-1	TRBJ2-1	NA
TGTGCCAGCAGACAGACAGGCGGCGGGGAAAAACTGTTTTTT	CASRQTGGGEKLFF	NA	TRBV6-6	TRBJ1-4	once
TGCGCCAGCAGCTTGGAGGGACAGTCCTACGAGCAGTACTTC	CASSLEGQSYEQYF	TRBD1	TRBV5-1	TRBJ2-7	NA
TGTGCCAGCACCGTACAGCCGGGGGCGAACACCGGGGAGCTGTTTTTT	CASTVQPGANTGELFF	NA	TRBV5-5	TRBJ2-2	NA
TGTGCCAGCAGCTCCACAGGGGGGAGCAATCAGCCCCAGCATTTT	CASSSTGGSNQPQHF	TRBD1	TRBV9	TRBJ1-5	NA